This T cell receptor (beta chain) was found in a study of neurological immune-mediated disorders. Synthesis of cDNA was carried out by template-switch 5'RACE. The reaction used 10-nucleotide random UMIs. TCRdb independently ran MiXCR on the 5' RACE reads; one entry per CDR3 protein. The data show 35,000 or so distinct CDR3 sequences, around 2.9% seen once. The J segment lost 7 bases and the V segment lost 1 base, leaving 8 bases of the junction unmatched. From germline, CDR1 is SGHVS and CDR2 FNYEAQ. This CDR3 is 15 amino acids long. Time point specified: longitudinal time-point 1 (baseline). This clonotype was seen at least ten times.

The source material was PBMCs. The TCR was taken from a woman aged 55-70 years with multiple sclerosis. The gene calls are TRBV7-6 and TRBJ2-7; TRBD2 aligns across 9 bases. The CDR3 loop reads CASSLVAGVSSEQYF. DNA for the CDR3: TGTGCCAGCAGCTTAGTAGCGGGGGTGTCCTCGGAGCAGTACTTC. The full variable domain, with the rest looked up from reference TRBV7-6 and TRBJ2-7, is GAGVSQSPRYKVTKRGQDVALRCDPISGHVSLYWYRQALGQGPEFLTYFNYEAQQDKSGLPNDRFSAERPEGSISTLTIQRTEQRDSAMYRCASSLVAGVSSEQYFGPGTRLTVT.